Many counts were recorded for the clone carrying this T cell receptor beta chain. From the reads, TCRdb called clonotypes with MiXCR, one entry per CDR3 protein. The repertoire holds about 300,000 distinct CDR3 sequences, about 8.8% seen once, with less than 3% in the top ten. Unmatched junction bases numbered 16, after V lost 2 bases and J lost 4 bases. The CDR3 spans 19 residues. The data are from a study of T cell repertoires in cytomegalovirus infection. Specimen: PBMCs. This TCR derives from a human donor in good health (CMV status not recorded). Some clones in this sample may be carry-over from other donors' samples. This sequence joins TRBV23-1 and TRBJ2-3; 9 nucleotides agree with TRBD1. TRBV23-1 is filed as an ORF, its function uncertain. The CDR3 spells CASSQKPPDRGRLADTQYF. The CDR3 bases are TGCGCCAGCAGTCAAAAACCCCCGGACAGGGGCCGTCTCGCAGATACGCAGTATTTT.